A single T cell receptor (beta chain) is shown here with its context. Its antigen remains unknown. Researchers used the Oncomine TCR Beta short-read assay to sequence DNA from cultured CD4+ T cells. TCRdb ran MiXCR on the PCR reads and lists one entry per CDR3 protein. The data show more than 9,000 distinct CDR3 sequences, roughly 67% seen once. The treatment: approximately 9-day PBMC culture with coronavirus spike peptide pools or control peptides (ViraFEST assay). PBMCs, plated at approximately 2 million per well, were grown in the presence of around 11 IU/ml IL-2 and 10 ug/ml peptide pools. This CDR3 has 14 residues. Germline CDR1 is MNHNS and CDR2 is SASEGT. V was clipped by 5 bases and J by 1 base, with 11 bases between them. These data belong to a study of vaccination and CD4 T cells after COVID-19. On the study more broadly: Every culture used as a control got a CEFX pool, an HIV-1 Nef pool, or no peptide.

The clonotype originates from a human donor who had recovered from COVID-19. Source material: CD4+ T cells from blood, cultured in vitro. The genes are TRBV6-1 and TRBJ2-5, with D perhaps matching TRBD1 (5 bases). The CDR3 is CASSPPGRQETQYF. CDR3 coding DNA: TGTGCCAGCAGTCCCCCAGGGCGCCAAGAGACCCAGTACTTC.